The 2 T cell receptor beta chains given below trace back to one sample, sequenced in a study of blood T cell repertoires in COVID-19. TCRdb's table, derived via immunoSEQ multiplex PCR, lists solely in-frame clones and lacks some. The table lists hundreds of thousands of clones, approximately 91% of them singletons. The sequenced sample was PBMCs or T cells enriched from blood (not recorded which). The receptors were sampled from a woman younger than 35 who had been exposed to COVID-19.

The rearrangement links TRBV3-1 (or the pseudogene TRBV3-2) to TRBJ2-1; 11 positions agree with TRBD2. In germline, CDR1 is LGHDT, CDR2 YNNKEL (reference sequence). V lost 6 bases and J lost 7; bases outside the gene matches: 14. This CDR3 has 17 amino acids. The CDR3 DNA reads TGTGCCAGCAGACTAGTTTCCGGGACTAGCGGCCAGAATGAGCAGTTCTTC. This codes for CASRLVSGTSGQNEQFF.

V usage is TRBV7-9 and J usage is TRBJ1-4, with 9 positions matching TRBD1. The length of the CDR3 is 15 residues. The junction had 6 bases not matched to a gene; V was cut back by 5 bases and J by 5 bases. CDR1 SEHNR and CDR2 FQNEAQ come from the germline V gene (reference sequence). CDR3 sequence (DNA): TGTGCCAGCAGCAAAGGGACAGGGTCGAATGAAAAACTGTTTTTT. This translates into CASSKGTGSNEKLFF.